This T cell receptor beta chain derives from a study of blood T cell repertoires in COVID-19. For the study at large: The samples span acute and convalescent COVID-19 from the United States, Italy and Spain. Sample material is recorded as cDNA or gDNA derived from T cells, B-cell-depleted T cells, or PBMCs.

Individuals aged about 18 to 100 years were recruited from fewer than 30 US areas. The J segment lost 4 bases and the V segment lost 2 bases, leaving 13 bases of the junction unmatched. The CDR3 extends over 17 amino acids. The V gene's germline CDR1 is SEHNR and CDR2 FQNEAQ (reference sequence). Under the authors' procedure: Amplified reference gene primers provided the basis for estimating nucleated cell counts. TCRdb keeps only in-frame clones here, not all; method: immunoSEQ multiplex PCR. That table is the source of V, J and clone size, and D and trimming were worked out from the DNA. This table has more than 250,000 clones, around 83% appearing once.

The TCR comes from a man between 35 and 55 years old who had been exposed to COVID-19. J is TRBJ1-2 and V is TRBV7-9; 7 bases line up with TRBD1. Sequenced sample: PBMCs or T cells enriched from blood (not recorded which). CDR3 coding DNA: TGTGCCAGCAGCTTATACCCCACAGGGGTTCTCCTCTATGGCTACACCTTC. This codes for CASSLYPTGVLLYGYTF.